This T cell receptor (beta chain) was captured in a study of blood T cell repertoires in COVID-19. Study-wide context: Spain, Italy and the United States supplied samples that represented acute and convalescent COVID-19. T cells, B-cell-depleted T cells, or PBMCs supplied cDNA or gDNA.

This clone came up once. In the authors' methods: Nucleated cell counts were estimated from reference gene primer amplification. Assay: immunoSEQ multiplex PCR; the TCRdb copy retains only in-frame clones and omits some. That table is the source of V, J and clone size, and D and trimming were worked out from the DNA. The data hold some 180,000 clones, with 75% to 85% observed a single time. Seattle patients were enrolled during active infection and followed longitudinally. Germline V gene lookup returns CDR1 LGHNA and CDR2 YSLEER. The ends lost 1 base at V and 5 bases at J; junction bases unmatched: 4. The CDR3 loop spans 16 amino acids.

The source material was peripheral blood. The chain recombines TRBV4-3 with TRBJ2-2, with 10 bases that match TRBD1. This receptor was obtained from a woman older than 75 with COVID-19, enrolled during active disease. CDR3 sequence (DNA): TGCGCCAGCAGCCAAGGGACAGGGGGATATACCGGGGAGCTGTTTTTT. Amino acids: CASSQGTGGYTGELFF.